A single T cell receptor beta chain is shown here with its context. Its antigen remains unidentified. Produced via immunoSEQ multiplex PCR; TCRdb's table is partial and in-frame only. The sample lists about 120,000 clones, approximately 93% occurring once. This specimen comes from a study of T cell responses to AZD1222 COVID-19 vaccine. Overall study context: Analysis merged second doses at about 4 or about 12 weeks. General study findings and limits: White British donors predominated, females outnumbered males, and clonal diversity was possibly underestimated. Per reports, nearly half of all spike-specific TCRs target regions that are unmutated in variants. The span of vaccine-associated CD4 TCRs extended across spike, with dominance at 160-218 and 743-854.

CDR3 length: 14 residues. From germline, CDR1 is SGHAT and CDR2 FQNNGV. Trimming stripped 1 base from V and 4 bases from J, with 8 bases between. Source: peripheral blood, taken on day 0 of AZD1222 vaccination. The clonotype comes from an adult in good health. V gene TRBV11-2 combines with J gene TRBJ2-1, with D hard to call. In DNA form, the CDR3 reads TGTGCCAGCAGCTTAGTACAGATATACAATGAGCAGTTCTTC. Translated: CASSLVQIYNEQFF.